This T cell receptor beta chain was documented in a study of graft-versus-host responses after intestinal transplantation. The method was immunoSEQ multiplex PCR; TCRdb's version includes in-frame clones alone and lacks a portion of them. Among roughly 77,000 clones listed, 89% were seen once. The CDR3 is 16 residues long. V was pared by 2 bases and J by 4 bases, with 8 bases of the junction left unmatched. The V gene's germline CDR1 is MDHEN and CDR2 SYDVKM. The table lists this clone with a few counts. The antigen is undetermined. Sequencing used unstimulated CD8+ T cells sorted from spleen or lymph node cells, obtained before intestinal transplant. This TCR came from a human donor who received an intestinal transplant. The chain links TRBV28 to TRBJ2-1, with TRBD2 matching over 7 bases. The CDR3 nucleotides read TGTGCCAGCAGTTTAGTGACGGCGGGAGCTTACAATGAGCAGTTCTTC. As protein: CASSLVTAGAYNEQFF. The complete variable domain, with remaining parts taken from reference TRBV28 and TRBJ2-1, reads DVKVTQSSRYLVKRTGEKVFLECVQDMDHENMFWYRQDPGLGLRLIYFSYDVKMKEKGDIPEGYSVSREKKERFSLILESASTNQTSMYLCASSLVTAGAYNEQFFGPGTRLTVL.